Listed below are T cell receptor beta chains from one sample, sequenced in a study of control samples from healthy donors and cancer patients. Assay used: immunoSEQ multiplex PCR; TCRdb lists only in-frame clones, some missing. The table records 120,000 to 150,000 clones, approximately 88% of them present only once. The sequenced material came from blood. All receptors derive from a young man in good health. CDR3s include the opening cysteine and the closing phenylalanine or tryptophan. D genes are given only for firm matches. A clone size is listed for some rows: how often the clone was seen (once, few, many), or a class if it is expanded.

clone size | J gene | D gene | V gene | CDR3 DNA | CDR3 protein
NA | TRBJ1-3 | NA | TRBV6-5 | TGTGCCAGCTGGGGCGCAAACTCTGGAAACACCATATATTTT | CASWGANSGNTIYF
NA | TRBJ2-2 | TRBD2 | TRBV28 | TGTGCCATCGGAACGGCGGGAGGTTGGACCGGGGAGCTGTTTTTT | CAIGTAGGWTGELFF
NA | TRBJ2-7 | NA | TRBV14 | TGTGCCAGCAGCCTAGGGAAATCCTACGAGCAGTACTTC | CASSLGKSYEQYF
NA | TRBJ2-2 | NA | TRBV9 | TGTGCCAGCAGCCCCTCGGGCGGGACCGGGGAGCTGTTTTTT | CASSPSGGTGELFF
NA | TRBJ2-4 | TRBD1 | TRBV7-2 | TGTGCCAGCAGCTTAGGTGTGGACAGGGACCAGTACTTC | CASSLGVDRDQYF
many | TRBJ2-2 | TRBD2 | TRBV6-2/TRBV6-3 | TGTGCCAGCAGTTCTAGCGGGAGGGACACCGGGGAGCTGTTTTTT | CASSSSGRDTGELFF
NA | TRBJ1-2 | NA | TRBV7-2 | TGTGCCAGCAGCAAAGAGGGGGTTGGCTACACCTTC | CASSKEGVGYTF
NA | TRBJ2-3 | NA | TRBV9 | TGTGCCAGCAGCACCACGTGGACGGGGAATACGCAGTATTTT | CASSTTWTGNTQYF
NA | TRBJ2-5 | NA | TRBV5-5 | TGTGCCAGCAGCTCCGTAACGGGATTTAGGGAGACCCAGTACTTC | CASSSVTGFRETQYF
NA | TRBJ2-3 | NA | TRBV4-3 | TGCGCCAGCAGCTACGGGACGAGCACAGATACGCAGTATTTT | CASSYGTSTDTQYF
NA | TRBJ1-1 | NA | TRBV5-4 | TGTGCCAGCAGCTCGAGGGGGGGGTGGACTGAAGCTTTCTTT | CASSSRGGWTEAFF
NA | TRBJ2-5 | TRBD2 | TRBV3-1/TRBV3-2 | TGTGCCAGCAGCCAGCTAGCGGATCAAGAGACCCAGTACTTC | CASSQLADQETQYF
NA | TRBJ2-7 | NA | TRBV27 | TGTGCCAGCAGCAACTTGCAGGGATACGAGCAGTACTTC | CASSNLQGYEQYF
NA | TRBJ2-5 | TRBD2 | TRBV9 | TGTGCCAGCAGCGAATCGACTAGCGGGGGAGTGGAGACCCAGTACTTC | CASSESTSGGVETQYF